A selection of T cell receptor beta chains follows, all from one sample in a study of CD8 T cells in ankylosing spondylitis. Using its own MiXCR run on the 5' RACE reads, TCRdb lists one record per CDR3 protein. Seen here are 750,000 to 850,000 distinct CDR3 sequences, about 11% observed once, and the top ten hold roughly 0.51%. The sequencing input was blood, either unsorted or a sorted T cell fraction (not recorded which). The receptors derive from a male donor with ankylosing spondylitis. The CDR3 runs from the conserved cysteine through the conserved F or W. D genes are given only for firm matches. Rows may omit the clone size; those that give it use once, few, many or a size class.

cdr3_aa cdr3_nt d_call v_call clone_size j_call
CSAARTSGRSSYNEQFF TGCAGTGCTGCACGGACTAGCGGGAGGAGCTCCTACAATGAGCAGTTCTTC TRBD2 TRBV20-1 few TRBJ2-1
CASRGPGELFF TGTGCCTCTCGCGGTCCCGGGGAGCTGTTTTTT . TRBV6-5 . TRBJ2-2
CSASPGGIATNEKLFF TGCAGTGCTAGCCCAGGGGGGATTGCAACTAATGAAAAACTGTTTTTT TRBD1 TRBV20-1 . TRBJ1-4
CSAPVLGSVREQFF TGCAGTGCTCCGGTCCTAGGATCAGTACGGGAGCAGTTCTTC . TRBV20-1 many TRBJ2-1
CASSLNSAGLAVDTQYF TGTGCCAGCAGCTTAAATAGCGCCGGACTAGCGGTAGATACGCAGTATTTT TRBD2 TRBV11-2 . TRBJ2-3
CASSSPDYGYTF TGTGCCAGCAGTTCCCCAGACTATGGCTACACCTTC . TRBV27 . TRBJ1-2
CASSRLGGTVGEQFF TGTGCCAGCAGCCGGCTGGGGGGGACTGTGGGTGAGCAGTTCTTC TRBD2 TRBV7-9 few TRBJ2-1
CASSRSIAGGSEQYF TGTGCCAGCAGCCGCTCCATAGCGGGGGGTTCCGAGCAGTACTTC TRBD2 TRBV6-1 . TRBJ2-7
CSALSRTSQAYTF TGCAGTGCTTTATCCCGAACCTCCCAGGCCTACACCTTC . TRBV20-1 many TRBJ1-2
CASSRGLAGGYNEQFF TGCGCCAGCAGCCGAGGACTAGCGGGAGGATATAATGAGCAGTTCTTC TRBD2 TRBV4-1 few TRBJ2-1
CASSQGHATDTQYF TGCGCCAGCAGCCAAGGGCATGCCACAGATACGCAGTATTTT . TRBV4-3 few TRBJ2-3
CASSPGAGGLNEQFF TGTGCCAGCAGCCCGGGGGCAGGGGGCTTGAATGAGCAGTTCTTC TRBD1 TRBV11-3 few TRBJ2-1
CASSRDRLSYEQYF TGTGCCAGCAGTCGGGACCGTCTCTCCTACGAGCAGTACTTC . TRBV6-1 few TRBJ2-7
CASSSTLGSHEQYF TGTGCCAGCAGTTCCACACTCGGTAGCCACGAGCAGTACTTC . TRBV6-5 . TRBJ2-7
CSAEAGIIYTEAFF TGCAGTGCTGAGGCCGGGATTATCTACACTGAAGCTTTCTTT . TRBV20-1 . TRBJ1-1
CASSKPGTGIHEQYF TGTGCCAGCAGCAAACCCGGGACAGGGATCCACGAGCAGTACTTC TRBD1 TRBV27 . TRBJ2-7
CSARKRGLNTEAFF TGCAGTGCTAGAAAGCGGGGTTTGAACACTGAAGCTTTCTTT . TRBV20-1 many TRBJ1-1
CASTSDRRNTGELFF TGTGCCAGCACATCTGACAGGCGGAACACCGGGGAGCTGTTTTTT . TRBV7-9 . TRBJ2-2
CSARTSGSHGELFF TGCAGTGCGCGGACTAGCGGGAGCCACGGGGAGCTGTTTTTT TRBD2 TRBV20-1 . TRBJ2-2
CASSLGTGSGNTIYF TGTGCCAGCAGCCTTGGGACAGGCTCTGGAAACACCATATATTTT TRBD1 TRBV11-3 many TRBJ1-3
CASSFRTGNYEQYF TGTGCCAGCAGCTTCCGGACGGGTAACTACGAGCAGTACTTC . TRBV7-8 . TRBJ2-7
CASSFLGRTSYEQYF TGTGCCAGCAGTTTCCTTGGCCGAACCTCCTACGAGCAGTACTTC . TRBV12-3/TRBV12-4 . TRBJ2-7
CASSLVGDRDTEAFF TGTGCCAGCAGCTTAGTGGGAGACAGGGACACTGAAGCTTTCTTT TRBD1 TRBV13 . TRBJ1-1
CASSLVPGASGTEAFF TGTGCCAGCAGCTTAGTACCGGGGGCAAGTGGCACTGAAGCTTTCTTT . TRBV7-6 few TRBJ1-1
CATSSLRRGIYEQYF TGTGCCACCAGCAGCTTACGTAGAGGGATCTACGAGCAGTACTTC . TRBV15 few TRBJ2-7
CASSSAGLSYEQYF TGTGCCAGCAGCTCGGCGGGTCTGTCCTACGAGCAGTACTTC . TRBV5-5 . TRBJ2-7
CASSVGGRANYGYTF TGTGCCAGCAGCGTAGGTGGCAGGGCTAACTATGGCTACACCTTC . TRBV9 few TRBJ1-2
CASSPTGGVYTIYF TGTGCCAGCAGCCCGACAGGGGGCGTGTACACCATATATTTT TRBD1 TRBV12-3/TRBV12-4 many TRBJ1-3
CSVETGGHEQYF TGCAGCGTCGAGACGGGGGGCCACGAGCAGTACTTC . TRBV29-1 many TRBJ2-7
CASRPRFGEYF TGTGCAAGTCGCCCCCGTTTTGGCGAGTATTTT . TRBV12-2 . TRBJ2-3
CSVGSGSGETQYF TGCAGCGTTGGGAGCGGGAGTGGGGAGACCCAGTACTTC TRBD2 TRBV29-1 few TRBJ2-5
CASSDPLGTGPYEQYF TGTGCCAGCAGTGATCCGTTGGGGACAGGGCCCTACGAGCAGTACTTC TRBD1 TRBV25-1 . TRBJ2-7
CASSQTVLLAESGYTF TGCGCCAGCAGCCAAACCGTATTACTAGCAGAATCTGGCTACACCTTC . TRBV4-1 . TRBJ1-2
CSARDPLIGGSYEQYF TGCAGTGCTAGAGATCCCTTAATTGGAGGCTCCTACGAGCAGTACTTC . TRBV20-1 . TRBJ2-7